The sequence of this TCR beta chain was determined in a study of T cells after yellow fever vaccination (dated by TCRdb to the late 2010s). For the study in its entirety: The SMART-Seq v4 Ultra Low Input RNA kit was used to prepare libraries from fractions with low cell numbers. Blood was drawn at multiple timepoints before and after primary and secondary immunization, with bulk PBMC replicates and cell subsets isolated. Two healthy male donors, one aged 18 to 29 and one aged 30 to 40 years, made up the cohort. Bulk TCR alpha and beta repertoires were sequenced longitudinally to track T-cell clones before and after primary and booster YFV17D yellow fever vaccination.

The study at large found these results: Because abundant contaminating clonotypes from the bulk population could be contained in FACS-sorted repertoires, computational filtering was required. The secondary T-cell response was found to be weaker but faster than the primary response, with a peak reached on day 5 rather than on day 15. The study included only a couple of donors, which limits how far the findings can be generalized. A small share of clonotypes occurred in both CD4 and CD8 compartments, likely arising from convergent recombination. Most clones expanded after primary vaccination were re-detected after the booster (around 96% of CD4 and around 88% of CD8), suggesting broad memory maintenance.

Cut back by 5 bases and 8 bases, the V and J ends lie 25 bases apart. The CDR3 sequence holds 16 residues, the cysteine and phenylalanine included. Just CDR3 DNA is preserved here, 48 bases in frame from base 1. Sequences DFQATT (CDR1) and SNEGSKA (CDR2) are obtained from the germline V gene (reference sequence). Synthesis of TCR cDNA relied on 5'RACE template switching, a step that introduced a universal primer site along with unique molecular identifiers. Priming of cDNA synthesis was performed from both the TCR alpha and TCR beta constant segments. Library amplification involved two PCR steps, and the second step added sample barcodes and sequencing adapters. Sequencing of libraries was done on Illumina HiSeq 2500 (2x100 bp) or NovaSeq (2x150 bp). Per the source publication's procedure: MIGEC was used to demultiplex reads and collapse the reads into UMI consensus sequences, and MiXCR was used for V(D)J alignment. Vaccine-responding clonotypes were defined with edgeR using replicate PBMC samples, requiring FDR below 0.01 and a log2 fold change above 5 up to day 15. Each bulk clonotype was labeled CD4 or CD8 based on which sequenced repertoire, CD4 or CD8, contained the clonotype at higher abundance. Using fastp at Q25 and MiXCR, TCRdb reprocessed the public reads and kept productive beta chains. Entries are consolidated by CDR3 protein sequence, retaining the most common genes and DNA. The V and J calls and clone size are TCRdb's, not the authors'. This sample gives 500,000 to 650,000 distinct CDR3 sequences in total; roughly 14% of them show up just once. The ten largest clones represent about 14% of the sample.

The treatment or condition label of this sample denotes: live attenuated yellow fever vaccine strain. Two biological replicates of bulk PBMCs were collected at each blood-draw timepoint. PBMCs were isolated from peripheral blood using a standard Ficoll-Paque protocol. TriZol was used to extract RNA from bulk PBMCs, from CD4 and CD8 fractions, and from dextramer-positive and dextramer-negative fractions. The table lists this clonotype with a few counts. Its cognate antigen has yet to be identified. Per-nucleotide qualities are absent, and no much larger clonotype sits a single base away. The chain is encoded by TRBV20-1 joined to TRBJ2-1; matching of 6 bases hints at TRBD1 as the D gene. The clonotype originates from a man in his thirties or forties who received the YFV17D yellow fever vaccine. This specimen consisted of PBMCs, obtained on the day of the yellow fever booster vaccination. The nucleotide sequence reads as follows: TGCAGTGCTCAGAGCCGTGAGGGGGAGCTTGGCGATGAGCAGTTCTTC. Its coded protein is CSAQSREGELGDEQFF.